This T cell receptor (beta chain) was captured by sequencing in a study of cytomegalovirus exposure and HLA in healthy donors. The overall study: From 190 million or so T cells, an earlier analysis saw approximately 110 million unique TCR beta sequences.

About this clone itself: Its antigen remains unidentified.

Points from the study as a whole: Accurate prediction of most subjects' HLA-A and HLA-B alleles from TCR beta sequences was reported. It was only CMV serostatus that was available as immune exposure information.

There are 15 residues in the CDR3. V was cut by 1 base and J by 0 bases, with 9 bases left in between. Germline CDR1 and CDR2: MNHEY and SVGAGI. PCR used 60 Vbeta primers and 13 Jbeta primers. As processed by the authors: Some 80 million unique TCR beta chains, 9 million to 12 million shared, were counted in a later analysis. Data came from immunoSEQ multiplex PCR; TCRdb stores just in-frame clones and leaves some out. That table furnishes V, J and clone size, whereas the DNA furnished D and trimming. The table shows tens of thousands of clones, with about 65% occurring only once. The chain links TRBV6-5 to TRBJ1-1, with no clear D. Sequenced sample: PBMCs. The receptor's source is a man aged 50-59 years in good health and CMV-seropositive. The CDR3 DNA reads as TGTGCCAGCAGTTACTTACCACTTTTGAACACTGAAGCTTTCTTT. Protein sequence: CASSYLPLLNTEAFF.